The rows below give T cell receptor beta chains drawn from one sample of a study of cytomegalovirus exposure and HLA in healthy donors. Repertoires were generated with immunoSEQ multiplex PCR, while TCRdb's copy carries only in-frame clones and drops some. This table has roughly 180,000 clones, 65% to 85% appearing once. Input material: PBMCs. Receptor source: a girl aged 10 to 17 in good health and CMV-seropositive. CDR3s leave out the opening cysteine and the closing phenylalanine or tryptophan. Fields, in order: clone size, J gene, V gene, D gene, CDR3 protein. The D gene is left open where the match is weak. Clone size appears in some rows only: once, few, many, or a class for an expanded clone.

abundance: .; j_gene: TRBJ2-2; v_gene: TRBV19; d_gene: TRBD1; CDR3aa: ASNKIGQGSPGELF
abundance: .; j_gene: TRBJ2-2; v_gene: TRBV5-6; d_gene: .; CDR3aa: ASSLSTGYTGELF
abundance: .; j_gene: TRBJ1-2; v_gene: TRBV18; d_gene: .; CDR3aa: ASSPYEGREAGYT
abundance: .; j_gene: TRBJ2-1; v_gene: TRBV4-1; d_gene: TRBD2; CDR3aa: ASSQALLGLAGVDAQF
abundance: .; j_gene: TRBJ2-3; v_gene: TRBV7-8; d_gene: TRBD2; CDR3aa: ASSFLPGLAAADTQY
abundance: .; j_gene: TRBJ1-1; v_gene: TRBV11-2; d_gene: .; CDR3aa: ASRRIGGDTEAF
abundance: .; j_gene: TRBJ2-7; v_gene: TRBV7-9; d_gene: .; CDR3aa: ASSLGTQGNEQY
abundance: .; j_gene: TRBJ1-2; v_gene: TRBV2; d_gene: TRBD1; CDR3aa: AKGQKANYGYT
abundance: .; j_gene: TRBJ1-6; v_gene: TRBV15; d_gene: .; CDR3aa: ATSRRRPGSDSPLH
abundance: once; j_gene: TRBJ2-7; v_gene: TRBV5-4; d_gene: TRBD2; CDR3aa: ASSWGWEGPYEQY
abundance: .; j_gene: TRBJ2-3; v_gene: TRBV9; d_gene: TRBD2; CDR3aa: ASSAGETSPTRTDTQY
abundance: .; j_gene: TRBJ1-1; v_gene: TRBV30; d_gene: .; CDR3aa: AWSLGGGGAF
abundance: .; j_gene: TRBJ1-2; v_gene: TRBV29-1; d_gene: .; CDR3aa: SVVPPRQRIRYGYT
abundance: .; j_gene: TRBJ2-1; v_gene: TRBV25-1; d_gene: .; CDR3aa: ASSEPTGFYNEQF
abundance: .; j_gene: TRBJ1-1; v_gene: TRBV19; d_gene: .; CDR3aa: ASSTFARQMNTEAF
abundance: .; j_gene: TRBJ1-4; v_gene: TRBV10-2; d_gene: .; CDR3aa: ASSEVARSEKLF
abundance: .; j_gene: TRBJ2-1; v_gene: TRBV18; d_gene: TRBD2; CDR3aa: ASSPLGLAGDNEQF
abundance: few; j_gene: TRBJ1-3; v_gene: TRBV27; d_gene: .; CDR3aa: ASSPYFSGNTIY
abundance: .; j_gene: TRBJ2-3; v_gene: TRBV7-9; d_gene: TRBD1; CDR3aa: ARGDSSTDTQY
abundance: .; j_gene: TRBJ2-1; v_gene: TRBV7-8; d_gene: .; CDR3aa: ASSLRSIEHNEQF
abundance: .; j_gene: TRBJ1-2; v_gene: TRBV6-5; d_gene: TRBD1; CDR3aa: ASRDRGNGFGYT
abundance: .; j_gene: TRBJ1-2; v_gene: TRBV19; d_gene: .; CDR3aa: ASSIRSGRANYGYT
abundance: .; j_gene: TRBJ1-5; v_gene: TRBV5-8; d_gene: .; CDR3aa: ASSRFPVAGQPQH
abundance: once; j_gene: TRBJ2-2; v_gene: TRBV6-6; d_gene: .; CDR3aa: ASSYSGTITGELF
abundance: .; j_gene: TRBJ2-5; v_gene: TRBV5-6; d_gene: .; CDR3aa: ASSLGQVPETQY
abundance: .; j_gene: TRBJ1-1; v_gene: TRBV6-6; d_gene: TRBD1; CDR3aa: ASSNPGQGDTEAF
abundance: .; j_gene: TRBJ2-1; v_gene: TRBV19; d_gene: .; CDR3aa: ASSMPRFGTAWF
abundance: .; j_gene: TRBJ2-7; v_gene: TRBV6-5; d_gene: .; CDR3aa: ASSYLDRPSYEQY
abundance: once; j_gene: TRBJ2-7; v_gene: TRBV10-3; d_gene: TRBD2; CDR3aa: AISGPLGSGRYDEQY
abundance: once; j_gene: TRBJ2-5; v_gene: TRBV6-6; d_gene: TRBD2; CDR3aa: ASSRGLAGGETQY
abundance: .; j_gene: TRBJ2-3; v_gene: TRBV10-2; d_gene: .; CDR3aa: ASLREYTDTQY
abundance: few; j_gene: TRBJ1-1; v_gene: TRBV13; d_gene: .; CDR3aa: ASSLDGELNTEAF
abundance: .; j_gene: TRBJ2-7; v_gene: TRBV18; d_gene: TRBD1; CDR3aa: ASSPTGAAYEQY
abundance: .; j_gene: TRBJ2-1; v_gene: TRBV29-1; d_gene: TRBD2; CDR3aa: SVEDPRAGVGGEQF
abundance: .; j_gene: TRBJ2-1; v_gene: TRBV7-9; d_gene: .; CDR3aa: ASSETSNEQF
abundance: .; j_gene: TRBJ2-7; v_gene: TRBV4-1; d_gene: .; CDR3aa: ASSPHSLDSGSYEQY
abundance: .; j_gene: TRBJ2-3; v_gene: TRBV2; d_gene: .; CDR3aa: AGDSQGADTQY
abundance: once; j_gene: TRBJ1-2; v_gene: TRBV18; d_gene: .; CDR3aa: ASSPLGDTTSSGYT
abundance: few; j_gene: TRBJ1-4; v_gene: TRBV5-1; d_gene: .; CDR3aa: ASSLVGATNEKLF
abundance: .; j_gene: TRBJ2-1; v_gene: TRBV10-1; d_gene: .; CDR3aa: ASSEKTGYHNEQF
abundance: .; j_gene: TRBJ2-1; v_gene: TRBV30; d_gene: .; CDR3aa: ASSRSYNEQF
abundance: .; j_gene: TRBJ2-3; v_gene: TRBV5-1; d_gene: .; CDR3aa: ASREGGGTDTQY
abundance: .; j_gene: TRBJ1-2; v_gene: TRBV6-5; d_gene: .; CDR3aa: ASRKSGDGGYGYT
abundance: .; j_gene: TRBJ1-5; v_gene: TRBV2; d_gene: .; CDR3aa: ASSEQIVSNQPQH
abundance: .; j_gene: TRBJ1-6; v_gene: TRBV29-1; d_gene: .; CDR3aa: IGDNSPLH
abundance: .; j_gene: TRBJ1-3; v_gene: TRBV7-3; d_gene: .; CDR3aa: ASSSTGSGNTIY
abundance: .; j_gene: TRBJ1-1; v_gene: TRBV2; d_gene: .; CDR3aa: ASRDDRGARGEAF
abundance: few; j_gene: TRBJ2-5; v_gene: TRBV5-8; d_gene: .; CDR3aa: ASTIRETQY